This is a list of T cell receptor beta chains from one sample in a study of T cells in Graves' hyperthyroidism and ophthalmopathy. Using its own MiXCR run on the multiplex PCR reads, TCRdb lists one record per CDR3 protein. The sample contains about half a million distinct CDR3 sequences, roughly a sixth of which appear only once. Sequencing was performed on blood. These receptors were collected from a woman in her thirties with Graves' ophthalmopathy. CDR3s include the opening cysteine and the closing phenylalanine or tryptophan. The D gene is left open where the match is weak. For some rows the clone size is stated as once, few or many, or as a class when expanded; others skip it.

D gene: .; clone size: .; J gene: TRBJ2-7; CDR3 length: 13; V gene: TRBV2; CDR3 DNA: TGTGCCAGCAGTGGGGACGGAGGGGCGGAGCAGTACTTC; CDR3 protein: CASSGDGGAEQYF
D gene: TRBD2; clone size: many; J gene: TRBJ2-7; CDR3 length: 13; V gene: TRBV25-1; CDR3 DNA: TGTGCCAGCCGGACTAGCGGGAGTTCCGAGCAGTACTTC; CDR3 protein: CASRTSGSSEQYF
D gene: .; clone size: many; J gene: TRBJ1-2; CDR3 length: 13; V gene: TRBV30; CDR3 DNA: TGTGCCTGGAGTGTACATGGGGGAGGCGGCTACACCTTC; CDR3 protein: CAWSVHGGGGYTF
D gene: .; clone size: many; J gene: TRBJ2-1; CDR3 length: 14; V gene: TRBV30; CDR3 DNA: TGTGCCTGGAGCGAAACCGGGGTATACAATGAGCAGTTCTTC; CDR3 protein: CAWSETGVYNEQFF
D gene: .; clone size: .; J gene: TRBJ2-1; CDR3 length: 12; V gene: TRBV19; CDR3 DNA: TGTGCCAGTAGTACCCTAGGAATTGAGCAGTTCTTC; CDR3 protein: CASSTLGIEQFF
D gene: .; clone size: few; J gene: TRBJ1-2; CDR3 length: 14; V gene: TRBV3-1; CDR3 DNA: TGTGCCAGCAGTAGCGGGACTTGGGGGTATGGCTACACCTTC; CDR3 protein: CASSSGTWGYGYTF
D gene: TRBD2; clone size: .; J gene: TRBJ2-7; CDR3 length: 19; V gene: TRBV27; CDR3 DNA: TGTGCCAGCAGATCCCCAAGGCGTGGGACTAGCGGGAGGGTCTACGAGCAGTACTTC; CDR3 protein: CASRSPRRGTSGRVYEQYF
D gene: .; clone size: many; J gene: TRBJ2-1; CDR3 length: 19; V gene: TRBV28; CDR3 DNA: TGTGCCAGCAGTCTCGGGACACTCCTCGGGAGTAGCTCCTACAATGAGCAGTTCTTC; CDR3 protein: CASSLGTLLGSSSYNEQFF
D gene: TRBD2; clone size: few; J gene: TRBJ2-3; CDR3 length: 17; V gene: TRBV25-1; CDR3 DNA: TGTGCCAGCAGTGCAACTCCGGGACTAGCGGGAGAAGATACGCAGTATTTT; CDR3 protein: CASSATPGLAGEDTQYF
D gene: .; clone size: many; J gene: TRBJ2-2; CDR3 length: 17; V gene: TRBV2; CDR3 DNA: TGTGCCAGCGAATACCCACGGAGGGGGAAGGACACCGGGGAGCTGTTTTTT; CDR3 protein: CASEYPRRGKDTGELFF
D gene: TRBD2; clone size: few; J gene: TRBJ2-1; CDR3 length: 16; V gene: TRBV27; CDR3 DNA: TGTGCCAGCAGTTTATCGGCTAGCGGGGCGCACAATGAGCAGTTCTTC; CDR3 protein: CASSLSASGAHNEQFF
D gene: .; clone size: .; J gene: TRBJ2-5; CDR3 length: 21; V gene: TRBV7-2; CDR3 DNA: TGTGCCAGCAGCTTAGCTGGTGTGGCGGGACTTACCTTGGGGCCCCAAGAGACCCAGTACTTC; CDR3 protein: CASSLAGVAGLTLGPQETQYF
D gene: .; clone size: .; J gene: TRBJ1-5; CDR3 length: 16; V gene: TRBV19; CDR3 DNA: TGTGCCAGTAGTATCCCCGCAGGCCAAGGCAATCAGCCCCAGCATTTT; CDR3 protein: CASSIPAGQGNQPQHF
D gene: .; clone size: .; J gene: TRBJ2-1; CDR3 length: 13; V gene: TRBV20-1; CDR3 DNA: TGCAGTGCTAGGACAGGACCTTACAATGAGCAGTTCTTC; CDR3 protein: CSARTGPYNEQFF
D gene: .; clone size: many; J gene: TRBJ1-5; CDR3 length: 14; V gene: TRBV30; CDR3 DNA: TGTGCCTGGACCACTGGTGGGGGCAATCAGCCCCAGCATTTT; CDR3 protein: CAWTTGGGNQPQHF
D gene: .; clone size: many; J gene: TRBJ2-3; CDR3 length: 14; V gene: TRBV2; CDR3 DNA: TGTGCCAGCACCCCAGCTGCTAGCACAGATACGCAGTATTTT; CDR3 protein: CASTPAASTDTQYF
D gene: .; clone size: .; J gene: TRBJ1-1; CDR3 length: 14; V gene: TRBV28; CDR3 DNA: TGTGCCAGCAGCACCCCACGTACGTTCCCTGAAGCTTTCTTT; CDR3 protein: CASSTPRTFPEAFF
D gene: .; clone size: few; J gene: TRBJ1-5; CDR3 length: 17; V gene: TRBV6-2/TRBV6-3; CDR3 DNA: TGTGCCAGCACCGCGGGACTGGGGAGGGTTAGCAATCAGCCCCAGCATTTT; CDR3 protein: CASTAGLGRVSNQPQHF
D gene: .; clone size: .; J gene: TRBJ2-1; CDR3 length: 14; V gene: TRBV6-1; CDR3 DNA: TGTGCCAGCGTACGGGATAGCCCCTACAATGAGCAGTTCTTC; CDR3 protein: CASVRDSPYNEQFF
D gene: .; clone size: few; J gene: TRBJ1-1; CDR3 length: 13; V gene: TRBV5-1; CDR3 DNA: TGCGCCAGCAGCTTGGTACTGGACACTGAAGCTTTCTTT; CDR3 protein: CASSLVLDTEAFF
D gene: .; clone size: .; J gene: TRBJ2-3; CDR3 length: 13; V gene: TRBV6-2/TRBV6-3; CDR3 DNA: TGTGCCAGCAGTCTCCTAGGACAGCCTACGCAGTATTTT; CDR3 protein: CASSLLGQPTQYF
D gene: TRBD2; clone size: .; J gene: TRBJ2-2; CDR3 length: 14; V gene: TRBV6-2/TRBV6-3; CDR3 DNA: TGTGCCAGCAGTCGGACTAGCGGCACCGGGGAGCTGTTTTTT; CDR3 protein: CASSRTSGTGELFF